The sequence of this TCR beta chain was determined in a study of T cells after yellow fever vaccination. Points from the study as a whole: The secondary T-cell response peaked on day 5, not day 15, but was weaker.

With respect to this clonotype: Its antigen remains unidentified.

V shed 0 bases, J shed 3 bases, and the junction held 6 bases outside the gene matches. The CDR3 runs to 16 residues. Germline assignment: CDR1 SGHNT and CDR2 YYREEE (reference sequence). Each CDR3 protein gets one entry after TCRdb re-called the 5' RACE reads with MiXCR. The sample has hundreds of thousands of distinct CDR3 sequences; approximately 5.2% are singletons. The sequence came from a man younger than 30 who received the YFV17D yellow fever vaccine. Material: CD4+ T cells sorted from PBMCs, obtained on the day of the yellow fever booster vaccination. The rearrangement joins TRBV5-4 to TRBJ1-1, with 9 positions matching TRBD1. This CDR3 reads CASSLAGTGTHTEAFF. The CDR3 bases are TGTGCCAGCAGCTTGGCCGGGACAGGGACGCACACTGAAGCTTTCTTT. The full variable domain, with the rest looked up from reference TRBV5-4 and TRBJ1-1, is ETGVTQSPTHLIKTRGQQVTLRCSSQSGHNTVSWYQQALGQGPQFIFQYYREEENGRGNFPPRFSGLQFPNYSSELNVNALELDDSALYLCASSLAGTGTHTEAFFGQGTRLTVV.